The 26 T cell receptor beta chains in this list originate from one sample, sequenced in a study of T cell responses to AZD1222 COVID-19 vaccine. The assay was immunoSEQ multiplex PCR, and TCRdb's table has in-frame clones only and misses some. Among approximately 60,000 clones listed, approximately 83% were seen once. The sequences come from peripheral blood, collected on day 0 of AZD1222 vaccination. The receptors stem from an adult in good health.

In its sample, this clone was seen once. The rearrangement joins TRBV6-5 to TRBJ1-4; no clear D. The CDR3 totals 13 residues. Trimming pared 5 bases from V and 8 bases from J, leaving 12 bases between. Germline V lookup: CDR1 MNHEY, CDR2 SVGAGI. CDR3 sequence (DNA): TGTGCCAGCAGTAATCGGGATAGGGAAAAACTGTTTTTT. Amino acids: CASSNRDREKLFF.

This clone was seen once. This chain joins TRBV2 and TRBJ1-5; 8 positions agree with TRBD1. Germline V gene lookup returns CDR1 SNHLY and CDR2 FYNNEI. V lost 5 bases and J lost 3; bases outside the gene matches: 6. This CDR3 comprises 15 residues. The CDR3 coding sequence is TGTGCCAGCAGTCAGGGACAGGCACCCAATCAGCCCCAGCATTTT. Residues: CASSQGQAPNQPQHF.

A few counts support this clone. The J gene is TRBJ2-5, the V gene TRBV7-2; 7 bases map to TRBD2. This CDR3 is built from 14 residues. Germline loops: CDR1 SGHTA, CDR2 FQGNSA. V was clipped by 1 base and J by 4 bases; unmatched bases: 3. The CDR3 DNA reads TGTGCCAGCAGCTTAGAGAGGACTAGAGAGACCCAGTACTTC. As protein: CASSLERTRETQYF.

V and J are TRBV2 and TRBJ1-1; D remains ambiguous. This CDR3 comprises 12 residues. Deletions cut 8 bases from V and 0 bases from J, with 7 bases between. The germline gives CDR1 SNHLY, CDR2 FYNNEI. The CDR3 sequence is CASVQLNTEAFF. CDR3 DNA: TGTGCCAGCGTTCAGCTGAACACTGAAGCTTTCTTT.

The V call is TRBV4-1, the J call TRBJ1-2, with D tentatively TRBD1 (6 bases). Trimming removed 0 bases from V and 8 bases from J, with 13 bases in between. CDR3 size: 14 residues. Germline V gene data show CDR1 as MGHRA and CDR2 as YSYEKL. The DNA for the CDR3 is TGCGCCAGCAGCCAAGATCGCAGGGGTGAAGGCTACACCTTC. It specifies CASSQDRRGEGYTF.

This chain links TRBV7-3 with TRBJ2-3, with D perhaps TRBD2 (7 bases). The V end lost 1 base, the J end lost 7 bases, and 12 bases lay between the germline ends. The CDR3 covers 14 residues. The germline V gene encodes CDR1 SGHTA and CDR2 FQGTGA. CDR3 amino acids: CASSLNEGGYTQYF. CDR3 bases: TGTGCCAGCAGCTTAAATGAGGGGGGGTATACGCAGTATTTT.

The CDR3 region has the DNA TGTGCCAGCAGCTCCTCGGGCAGCCTTAACACCGGGGAGCTGTTTTTT. Protein: CASSSSGSLNTGELFF. The chain is built from TRBV11-2 and TRBJ2-2; no clear D gene. V lost 4 bases to trimming and J lost 2 bases, with 14 bases between them. This CDR3 region has 16 residues. CDR1 and CDR2 (germline): SGHAT, FQNNGV.

This rearrangement joins TRBV11-2 to TRBJ2-1, with TRBD2 matching over 9 bases. The length of the CDR3 is 16 residues. Germline trimming cut 5 bases from V and 4 bases from J; bases unmatched to any gene: 9. The V gene's germline CDR1 is SGHAT and CDR2 FQNNGV. CDR3 nucleotide sequence: TGTGCCAGCAGCCAAACCGGGACTAGCTATTACAATGAGCAGTTCTTC. Its translation is CASSQTGTSYYNEQFF.

The genes are TRBV20-1 and TRBJ2-2; no clear D gene. CDR3 length: 15 residues. V was cut by 3 bases and J by 1 base, with 12 bases left in between. Germline V gives CDR1 DFQATT, CDR2 SNEGSKA (reference sequence). The chain's CDR3 is CSASGVAENTGELFF. Here the CDR3 DNA reads TGCAGTGCTAGTGGTGTGGCGGAGAACACCGGGGAGCTGTTTTTT.

The V call is TRBV2, the J call TRBJ1-5; D unclear. The V gene lost 4 bases and the J gene lost 7 bases, with 11 bases spanning the gap. This CDR3 contains 13 residues. The germline V gene has CDR1 SNHLY and CDR2 FYNNEI. Here the CDR3 reads CASSGLREQPQHF. The CDR3 coding sequence is TGTGCCAGCAGTGGCTTAAGGGAGCAGCCCCAGCATTTT.

This clone was seen more than once but under ten times. V gene TRBV19 combines with J gene TRBJ2-3, with D tentatively TRBD1 or TRBD2 (6 bases each). Germline V CDR1 and CDR2: LNHDA, SQIVND (reference sequence). This CDR3 is built from 17 residues. Trimming left V 10 bases short and J 7 bases short, with 30 bases between. The CDR3 loop reads CATQELVRGTKGHTQYF. The CDR3 DNA follows: TGTGCCACCCAGGAGCTCGTTCGCGGGACAAAAGGTCATACGCAGTATTTT. The variable domain in full, with the rest retrieved from reference TRBV19 and TRBJ2-3, is DGGITQSPKYLFRKEGQNVTLSCEQNLNHDAMYWYRQDPGQGLRLIYYSQIVNDFQKGDIAEGYSVSREKKESFPLTVTSAQKNPTAFYLCATQELVRGTKGHTQYFGPGTRLTVL.

V is TRBV7-2 and J is TRBJ1-1; 8 bases are a match to TRBD1. V shed 5 bases and J 3 bases; nucleotides not matched to a gene: 5. The germline V gene has CDR1 SGHTA and CDR2 FQGNSA. The CDR3 extends over 14 amino acids. The chain's CDR3 is CASSEQGGDTEAFF. CDR3 DNA sequence: TGTGCCAGCAGCGAACAGGGGGGTGACACTGAAGCTTTCTTT.

The V and J genes are TRBV10-3 and TRBJ2-3; no firm D call. CDR1 and CDR2 from the germline V gene are ENHRY and SYGVKD. V was pared by 5 bases and J by 1 base, with 7 bases between. The CDR3 length is 13 residues. DNA for the CDR3: TGTGCCATCAGTCCGGGCCGCACAGATACGCAGTATTTT. Its protein is CAISPGRTDTQYF.

The chain recombines TRBV18 with TRBJ1-1, with a tentative D call TRBD1 (5 bases). Per germline, CDR1 KGHSH and CDR2 LQKENI. This CDR3 has 16 residues. The V gene lost 6 bases and the J gene lost 6 bases, with 23 bases spanning the gap. The CDR3 is CASSDHRSREASEAFF. CDR3 bases: TGTGCCAGCTCCGACCACCGTAGCAGGGAAGCTTCTGAAGCTTTCTTT.

The J gene is TRBJ1-2, the V gene TRBV5-4; 9 positions match TRBD1. With V trimmed by 1 base and J by 4 bases, 2 bases remained unmatched. Germline CDR1 reads SGHNT; CDR2 reads YYREEE (reference sequence). The length of the CDR3 is 14 residues. Written as DNA, the CDR3 is TGTGCCAGCAGCTTGTGGGGACAGGGCTATGGCTACACCTTC. It is translated as CASSLWGQGYGYTF.

J is TRBJ1-1 and V is TRBV4-2, with TRBD1 matching 8 bases. Germline trimming cut 1 base from V and 4 bases from J; bases unmatched to any gene: 5. Germline V CDR1 and CDR2: LGHNA, YNFKEQ. The CDR3 is 15 amino acids. CDR3 coding DNA: TGTGCCAGCAGCCAAGCGGGACAGGTGAGCACTGAAGCTTTCTTT. Translated, it gives CASSQAGQVSTEAFF.

The genes are TRBV11-2 and TRBJ1-1; a possible D gene is TRBD1 (5 bases). V lost 5 bases, J lost 1 base, and 14 bases lay in between. This CDR3 has 15 amino acids. CDR1 and CDR2 (germline): SGHAT, FQNNGV. The CDR3 reads CASSPRRGPNTEAFF. The CDR3 nucleotides are TGTGCCAGCAGCCCACGGAGGGGCCCGAACACTGAAGCTTTCTTT.

This chain uses TRBV28 with TRBJ1-1, with D unclear. The CDR3 sequence is 13 residues long. The germline V gene encodes CDR1 MDHEN and CDR2 SYDVKM. V lost 6 bases to trimming and J lost 1 base, with 9 bases between them. Here the CDR3 reads CASSRASNTEAFF. The CDR3 DNA reads TGTGCCAGCAGCCGAGCATCGAACACTGAAGCTTTCTTT.

The J gene is TRBJ1-2, the V gene TRBV28, with 11 bases identical to TRBD1. Germline V CDR1 and CDR2: MDHEN, SYDVKM. The CDR3 contains 14 residues. V shed 6 bases, J shed 9 bases, and the junction held 9 bases outside the gene matches. For the CDR3, the DNA is TGTGCCAGCAGCGCTGGGACAGGGGGGTCGAGCTACACCTTC. It codes for CASSAGTGGSSYTF.

The chain recombines TRBV28 with TRBJ1-4; D is undetermined. The V and J ends lost 1 base and 4 bases respectively, with 7 bases between them. The CDR3 consists of 14 residues. Germline V gives CDR1 MDHEN, CDR2 SYDVKM. The DNA of the CDR3 is TGTGCCAGCAGTTTATTAATGGTTAATGAAAAACTGTTTTTT. Translating it yields CASSLLMVNEKLFF.

The chain is built from TRBV29-1 and TRBJ2-1; the D is unclear. The germline V gene encodes CDR1 SQVTM and CDR2 ANQGSEA. The CDR3 sequence is 12 residues long. V was cut by 4 bases and J by 4 bases, with 8 bases left in between. In DNA form, the CDR3 reads TGCAGCGTTGCTAACACTTACAATGAGCAGTTCTTC. Translated, it gives CSVANTYNEQFF.

The chain employs TRBV6-5 and TRBJ1-5; a weak D match, TRBD1 (6 bases). The germline CDR1 and CDR2 sequences are MNHEY and SVGAGI. This CDR3 is 14 amino acids long. V was pared by 10 bases and J by 7 bases, with 20 bases between. The CDR3 DNA is TGTGCCATACAACAGGGAGCGGGTGACCAGCCCCAGCATTTT. Its translation is CAIQQGAGDQPQHF.

CDR3 DNA sequence: TGTGCCAGCAGTACCTACCGGGGAGGGGGCACTGAAGCTTTCTTT. Its protein product is CASSTYRGGGTEAFF. V usage is TRBV28 and J usage is TRBJ1-1; D possibly corresponds to TRBD1 (6 bases). The germline CDR1 and CDR2 sequences are MDHEN and SYDVKM. CDR3 length: 15 amino acids. V lost 5 bases to trimming and J lost 4 bases, with 17 bases between them.

V is TRBV19 and J is TRBJ1-2; unclear D gene. The V end was cut by 7 bases, the J end by 1 base, with 10 bases between. This CDR3 is 13 amino acids long. CDR1 and CDR2 from the germline V gene are LNHDA and SQIVND (reference sequence). The CDR3: CASTLSLNYGYTF. The DNA of the CDR3 is TGTGCCAGTACCCTCAGTCTTAACTATGGCTACACCTTC.

This rearrangement joins TRBV28 to TRBJ2-3, with D unresolved. V was cut by 8 bases and J by 3 bases, with 6 bases left in between. Germline CDR1 MDHEN, CDR2 SYDVKM. This CDR3 contains 11 residues. The CDR3 loop reads CASDGTDTQYF. CDR3 coding DNA: TGTGCCAGCGACGGTACAGATACGCAGTATTTT.

The chain combines TRBV7-8 with TRBJ2-2, with 9 positions matching TRBD2. The length of the CDR3 is 16 residues. V lost 5 bases, J lost 8 bases, and 12 bases stayed unmatched. CDR1 is SGHVS and CDR2 is FQNEAQ in the germline V gene. The CDR3: CASSQTSGTSLGELFF. The CDR3 DNA reads TGTGCCAGCAGCCAAACCTCCGGGACTAGCTTAGGGGAGCTGTTTTTT.